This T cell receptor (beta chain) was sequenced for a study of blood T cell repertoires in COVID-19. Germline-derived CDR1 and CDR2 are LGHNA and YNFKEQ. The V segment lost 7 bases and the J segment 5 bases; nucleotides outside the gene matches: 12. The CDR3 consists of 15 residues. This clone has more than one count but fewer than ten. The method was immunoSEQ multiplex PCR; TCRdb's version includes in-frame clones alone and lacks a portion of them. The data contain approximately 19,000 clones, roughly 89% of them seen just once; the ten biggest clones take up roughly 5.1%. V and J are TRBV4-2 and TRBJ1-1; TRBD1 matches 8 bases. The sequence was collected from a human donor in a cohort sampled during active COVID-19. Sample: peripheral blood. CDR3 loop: CASKYQQGAVTEAFF. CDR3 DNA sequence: TGTGCCAGCAAGTATCAGCAGGGGGCTGTTACTGAAGCTTTCTTT.